The 2 T cell receptor beta chains listed next were all sequenced from one sample in a study of T cell changes during pregnancy in multiple sclerosis. This table comes from immunoSEQ multiplex PCR, and its TCRdb copy is limited to in-frame clones, with some not included. The sample comprises roughly 52,000 clones, 85% to 95% of which are singletons, and about 0.25% rests with the top ten. The specimen comprised CD4+ T cells from peripheral blood mononuclear cells, sampled in the third trimester of pregnancy. Receptor source: a female donor with multiple sclerosis, enrolled in a pregnancy study.

This chain joins TRBV19 and TRBJ2-5; 8 bases fit TRBD1. This CDR3 has 13 residues. The germline gives CDR1 LNHDA, CDR2 SQIVND (reference sequence). After removal of 6 bases from V and 5 bases from J, the junction contained 5 bases not matched to a gene. CDR3: CASSSQGAETQYF. CDR3 DNA: TGTGCCAGTAGCAGTCAGGGGGCGGAGACCCAGTACTTC.

This chain links TRBV19 with TRBJ1-2, with D possibly being TRBD1 (6 bases). CDR1 is LNHDA, CDR2 SQIVND, per germline (reference sequence). V was cut by 1 base and J by 8 bases, with 11 bases left in between. The CDR3 loop spans 13 amino acids. CDR3 in amino acids: CASSIVAGEGYTF. The CDR3 region has the DNA TGTGCCAGTAGTATAGTCGCAGGGGAAGGCTACACCTTC.